Below, one T cell receptor beta chain is given with its context. This sample's treatment: around 19 received Ad26.COV2.S at low or high dose, single or two shots; 5 received placebo; per-sample allocation not given. After the first vaccine or placebo injection, samples were drawn on day 63. Some clones are missing from TCRdb's copy, which holds only in-frame ones; the method was immunoSEQ multiplex PCR. The sample contains 300,000 to 350,000 clones, about 90% of which appear only once. The data belong to a study of Ad26.COV2.S vaccination and SARS-CoV-2 variants. Trimming removed 3 bases from V and 9 bases from J; junction bases left unmatched: 3. The length of the CDR3 is 12 residues. The germline V gene has CDR1 MDHEN and CDR2 SYDVKM.

The sample here was peripheral blood, taken in a trial of Ad26.COV2.S vaccine versus placebo. V usage is TRBV28 and J usage is TRBJ1-1; 8 bases are shared with TRBD1. The clonotype comes from a person between 18 and 65 years old who received the Ad26.COV2.S COVID-19 vaccine or a placebo. CDR3 amino acids: CASSFRTGKAFF. CDR3 in DNA: TGTGCCAGCAGTTTTCGGACAGGGAAAGCTTTCTTT.